The source of this T cell receptor beta chain is a study of early T cells in non-severe SARS-CoV-2 infection. Turning to the study itself: Unpaired chains resulted from sequencing bulk RNA of unsorted whole blood.

Researchers tagged individual cDNA molecules with unique molecular identifiers. Each CDR3 protein is one row after TCRdb ran MiXCR on the 5' RACE reads. In the table there are some 22,000 distinct CDR3 sequences, around 4.2% of which are singletons. This clonotype was recorded many times. Its antigen remains unidentified. Whole-study results and caveats: Clonotype matching in VDJdb favored anti-spike CD8 responses and did not capture private and CD4 specificities.

This CDR3 comprises 13 residues. Trimming pared 2 bases from V and 12 bases from J, leaving 17 bases between. The V gene's germline CDR1 is SGHDN and CDR2 FVKESK. The sequenced sample was whole blood. The chain couples TRBV14 to TRBJ2-7, with D perhaps being TRBD1 or TRBD2 (5 bases each). The clonotype comes from an adult who was a healthcare worker with PCR-confirmed SARS-CoV-2 infection or an uninfected control (not recorded which). The CDR3, as DNA: TGTGCCAGCAGCCAAACCGGGACGGCCAGAGGGTACTTC. This gives the protein CASSQTGTARGYF.